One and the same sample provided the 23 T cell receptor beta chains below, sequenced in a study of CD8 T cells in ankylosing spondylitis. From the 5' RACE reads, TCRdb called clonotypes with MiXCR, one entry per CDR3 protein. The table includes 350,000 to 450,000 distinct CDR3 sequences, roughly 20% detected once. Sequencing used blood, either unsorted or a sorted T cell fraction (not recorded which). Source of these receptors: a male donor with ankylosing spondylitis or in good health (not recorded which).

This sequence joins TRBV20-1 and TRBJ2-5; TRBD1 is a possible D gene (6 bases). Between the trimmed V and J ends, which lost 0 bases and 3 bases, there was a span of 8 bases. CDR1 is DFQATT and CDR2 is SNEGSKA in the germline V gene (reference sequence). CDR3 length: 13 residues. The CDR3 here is CSARDHREETQYF. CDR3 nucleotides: TGCAGTGCTAGAGATCACAGGGAAGAGACCCAGTACTTC.

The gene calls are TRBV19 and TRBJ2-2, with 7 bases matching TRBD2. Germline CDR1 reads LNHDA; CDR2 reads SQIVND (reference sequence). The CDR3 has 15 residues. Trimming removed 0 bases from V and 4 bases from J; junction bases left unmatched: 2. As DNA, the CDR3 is TGTGCCAGTAGTATAGATACGGGGGGCACCGGGGAGCTGTTTTTT. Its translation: CASSIDTGGTGELFF. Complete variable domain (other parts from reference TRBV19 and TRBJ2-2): DGGITQSPKYLFRKEGQNVTLSCEQNLNHDAMYWYRQDPGQGLRLIYYSQIVNDFQKGDIAEGYSVSREKKESFPLTVTSAQKNPTAFYLCASSIDTGGTGELFFGEGSRLTVL.

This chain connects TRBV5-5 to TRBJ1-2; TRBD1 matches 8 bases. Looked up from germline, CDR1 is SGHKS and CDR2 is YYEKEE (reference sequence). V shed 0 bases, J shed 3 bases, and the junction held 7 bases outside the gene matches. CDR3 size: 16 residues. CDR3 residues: CASSLEFGQGYYGYTF. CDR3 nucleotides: TGTGCCAGCAGCTTGGAATTTGGACAGGGATACTATGGCTACACCTTC.

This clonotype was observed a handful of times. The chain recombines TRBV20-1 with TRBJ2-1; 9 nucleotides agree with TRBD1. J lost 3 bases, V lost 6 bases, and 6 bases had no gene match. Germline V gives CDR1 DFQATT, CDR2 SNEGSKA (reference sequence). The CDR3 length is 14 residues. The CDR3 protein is CSARGQGNYNEQFF. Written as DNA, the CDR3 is TGCAGTGCAAGGGGACAGGGCAACTACAATGAGCAGTTCTTC.

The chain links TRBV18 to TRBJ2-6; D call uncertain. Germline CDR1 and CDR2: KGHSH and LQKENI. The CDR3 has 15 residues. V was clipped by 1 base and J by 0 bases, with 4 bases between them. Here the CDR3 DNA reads TGTGCCAGCTCACCACAGGGCTCTGGGGCCAACGTCCTGACTTTC. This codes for CASSPQGSGANVLTF.

CDR3 sequence reads: CASTDRDSQETQYF. In DNA, the CDR3 is TGTGCCAGCACCGACCGGGACAGCCAAGAGACCCAGTACTTC. The chain combines TRBV28 with TRBJ2-5, with 7 nucleotides matching TRBD1. CDR1 and CDR2 from the germline V gene are MDHEN and SYDVKM. The CDR3 totals 14 residues. J lost 1 base, V lost 7 bases, and 6 bases had no gene match.

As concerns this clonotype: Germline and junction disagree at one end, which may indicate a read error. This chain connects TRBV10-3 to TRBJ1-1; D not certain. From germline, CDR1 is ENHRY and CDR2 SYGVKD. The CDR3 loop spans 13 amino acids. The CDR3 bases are TGTGCCATCGGTGAGCGGGAGAACACTGAAGCTTTCTTT. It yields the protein CAIGERENTEAFF.

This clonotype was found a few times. As DNA, the CDR3 is TGTGCCAGCAGCGGAAGGGACAGGGGCTACGAGCAGTACTTC. Translated, it gives CASSGRDRGYEQYF. V is TRBV11-1 and J is TRBJ2-7, with TRBD1 matching over 10 bases. The CDR3 is made up of 14 amino acids. The J segment lost 3 bases and the V segment lost 5 bases, leaving 4 bases of the junction unmatched. Germline CDR1 is SGHAT and CDR2 is FQDESV (reference sequence).

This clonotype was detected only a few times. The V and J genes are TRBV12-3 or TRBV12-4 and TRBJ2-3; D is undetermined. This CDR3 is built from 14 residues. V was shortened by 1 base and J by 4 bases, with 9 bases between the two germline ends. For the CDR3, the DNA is TGTGCCAGCAGTTTAGGGTTCGGAGCAGATACGCAGTATTTT. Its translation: CASSLGFGADTQYF.

This chain's CDR3 is CASSFGDVLTF. Written as DNA, the CDR3 is TGTGCCAGCAGTTTCGGGGACGTCCTGACTTTC. V usage is TRBV12-3 or TRBV12-4 and J usage is TRBJ2-6; TRBD2 is a possible D gene (5 bases). Trimming removed 3 bases at V and 11 bases at J, with 5 bases between. CDR3 size: 11 residues.

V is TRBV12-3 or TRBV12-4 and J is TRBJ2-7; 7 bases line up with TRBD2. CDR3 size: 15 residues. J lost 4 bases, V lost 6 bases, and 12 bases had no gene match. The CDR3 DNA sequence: TGTGCCAGCAGCCTCGAGCGGGGATCCCGGTACGAGCAGTACTTC. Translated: CASSLERGSRYEQYF.

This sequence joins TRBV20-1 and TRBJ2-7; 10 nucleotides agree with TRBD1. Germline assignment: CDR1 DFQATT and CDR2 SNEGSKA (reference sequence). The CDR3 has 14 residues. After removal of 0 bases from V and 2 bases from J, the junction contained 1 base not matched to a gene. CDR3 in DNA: TGCAGTGCTAGAGACGGGACAGGGGCCTACGAGCAGTACTTC. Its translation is CSARDGTGAYEQYF.

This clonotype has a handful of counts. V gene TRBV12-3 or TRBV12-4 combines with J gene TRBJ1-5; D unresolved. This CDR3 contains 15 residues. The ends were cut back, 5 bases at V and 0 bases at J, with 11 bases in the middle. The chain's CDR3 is CASSRERHSNQPQHF. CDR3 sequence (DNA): TGTGCCAGCAGTAGGGAGCGGCATAGCAATCAGCCCCAGCATTTT.

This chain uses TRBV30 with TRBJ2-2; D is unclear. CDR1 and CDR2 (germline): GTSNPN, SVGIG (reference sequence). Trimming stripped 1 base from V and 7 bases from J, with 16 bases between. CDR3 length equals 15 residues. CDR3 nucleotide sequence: TGTGCCTGGAGTGCTGGCCTTGGTGGCGGCGGGGAGCTGTTTTTT. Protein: CAWSAGLGGGGELFF.

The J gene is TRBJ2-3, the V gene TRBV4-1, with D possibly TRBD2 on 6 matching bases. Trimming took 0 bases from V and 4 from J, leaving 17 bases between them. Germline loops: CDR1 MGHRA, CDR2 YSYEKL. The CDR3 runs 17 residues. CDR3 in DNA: TGCGCCAGCAGCCAAGATCTGGGGGGAAGGGCGGCAGATACGCAGTATTTT. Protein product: CASSQDLGGRAADTQYF.

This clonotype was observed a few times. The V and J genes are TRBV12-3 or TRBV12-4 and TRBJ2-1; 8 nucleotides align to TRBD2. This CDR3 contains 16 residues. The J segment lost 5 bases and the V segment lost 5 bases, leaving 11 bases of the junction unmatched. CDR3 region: CASSPTSGLEDNEQFF. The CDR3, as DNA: TGTGCCAGCAGTCCAACCTCGGGACTAGAGGACAATGAGCAGTTCTTC.

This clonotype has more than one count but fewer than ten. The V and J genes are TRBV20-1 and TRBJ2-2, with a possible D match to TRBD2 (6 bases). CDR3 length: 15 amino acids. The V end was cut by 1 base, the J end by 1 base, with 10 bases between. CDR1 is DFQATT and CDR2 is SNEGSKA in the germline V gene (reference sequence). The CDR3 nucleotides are TGCAGTGCTAGAGGCGCGGGGTTGAACACCGGGGAGCTGTTTTTT. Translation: CSARGAGLNTGELFF.

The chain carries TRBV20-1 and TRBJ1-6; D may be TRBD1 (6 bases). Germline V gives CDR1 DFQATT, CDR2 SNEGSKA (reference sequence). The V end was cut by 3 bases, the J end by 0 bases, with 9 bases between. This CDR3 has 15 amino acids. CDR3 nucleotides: TGCAGTGCTAGGGACAGCCTCTCCTATAATTCACCCCTCCACTTT. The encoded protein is CSARDSLSYNSPLHF.

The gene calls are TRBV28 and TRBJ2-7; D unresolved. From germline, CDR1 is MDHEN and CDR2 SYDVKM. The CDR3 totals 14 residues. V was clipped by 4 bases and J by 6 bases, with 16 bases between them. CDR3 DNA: TGTGCCAGCAGTTCCACGATTAAGTCGCTCGAGCAGTACTTC. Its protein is CASSSTIKSLEQYF.

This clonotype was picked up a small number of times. Here the CDR3 DNA reads TGTGCCAGCAAACCGATAGAGAACACTGAAGCTTTCTTT. This codes for CASKPIENTEAFF. The chain has TRBV12-3 or TRBV12-4 and TRBJ1-1; D not resolved. The ends were cut back, 7 bases at V and 1 base at J, with 10 bases in the middle. The CDR3 is 13 residues long.

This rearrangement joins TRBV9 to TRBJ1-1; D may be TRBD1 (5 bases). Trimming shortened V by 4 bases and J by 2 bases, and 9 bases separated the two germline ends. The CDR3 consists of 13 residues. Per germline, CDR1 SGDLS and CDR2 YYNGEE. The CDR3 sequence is CASSTGVNTEAFF. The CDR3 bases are TGTGCCAGCAGCACAGGAGTAAACACTGAAGCTTTCTTT.

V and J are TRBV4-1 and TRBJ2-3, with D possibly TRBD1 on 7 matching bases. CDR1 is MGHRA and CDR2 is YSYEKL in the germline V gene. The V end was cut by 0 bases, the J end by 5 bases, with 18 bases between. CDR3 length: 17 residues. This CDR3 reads CASSQDRSGGLLDTQYF. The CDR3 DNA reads TGCGCCAGCAGCCAAGATCGGTCAGGGGGACTCCTAGATACGCAGTATTTT.

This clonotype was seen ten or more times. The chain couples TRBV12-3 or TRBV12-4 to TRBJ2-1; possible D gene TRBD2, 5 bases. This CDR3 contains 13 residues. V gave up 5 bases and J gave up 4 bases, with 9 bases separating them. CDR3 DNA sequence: TGTGCCAGCAGTGTCGGACTTTACAATGAGCAGTTCTTC. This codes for CASSVGLYNEQFF.